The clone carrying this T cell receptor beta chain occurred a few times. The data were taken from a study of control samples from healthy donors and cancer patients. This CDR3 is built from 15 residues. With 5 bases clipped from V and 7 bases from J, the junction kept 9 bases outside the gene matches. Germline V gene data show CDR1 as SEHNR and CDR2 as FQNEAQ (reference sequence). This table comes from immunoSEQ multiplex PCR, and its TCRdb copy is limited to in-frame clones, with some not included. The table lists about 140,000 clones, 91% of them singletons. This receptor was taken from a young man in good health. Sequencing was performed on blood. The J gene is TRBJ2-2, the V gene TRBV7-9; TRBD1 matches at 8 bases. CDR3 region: CASSRGAGGDGELFF. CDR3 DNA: TGTGCCAGCAGCCGGGGAGCAGGGGGCGACGGGGAGCTGTTTTTT.